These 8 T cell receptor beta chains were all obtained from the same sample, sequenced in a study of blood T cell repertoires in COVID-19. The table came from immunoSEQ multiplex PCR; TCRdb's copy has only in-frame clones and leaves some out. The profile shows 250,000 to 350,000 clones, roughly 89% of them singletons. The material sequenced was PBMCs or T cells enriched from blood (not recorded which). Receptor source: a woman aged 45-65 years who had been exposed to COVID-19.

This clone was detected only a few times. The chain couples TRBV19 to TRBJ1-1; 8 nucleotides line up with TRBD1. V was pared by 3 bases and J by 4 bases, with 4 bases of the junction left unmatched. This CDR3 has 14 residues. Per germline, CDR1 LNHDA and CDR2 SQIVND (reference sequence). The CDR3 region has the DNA TGTGCCAGTAGTATGACAGGGGATGGCACTGAAGCTTTCTTT. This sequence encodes CASSMTGDGTEAFF.

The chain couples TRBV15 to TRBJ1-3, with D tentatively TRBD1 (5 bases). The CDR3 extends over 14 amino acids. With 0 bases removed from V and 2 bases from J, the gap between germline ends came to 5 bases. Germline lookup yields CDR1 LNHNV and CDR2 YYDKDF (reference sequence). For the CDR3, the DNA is TGTGCCACCAGCAGAGACAGGGCTGGAAACACCATATATTTT. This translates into CATSRDRAGNTIYF. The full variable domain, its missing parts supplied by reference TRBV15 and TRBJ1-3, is DAMVIQNPRYQVTQFGKPVTLSCSQTLNHNVMYWYQQKSSQAPKLLFHYYDKDFNNEADTPDNFQSRRPNTSFCFLDIRSPGLGDTAMYLCATSRDRAGNTIYFGEGSWLTVV.

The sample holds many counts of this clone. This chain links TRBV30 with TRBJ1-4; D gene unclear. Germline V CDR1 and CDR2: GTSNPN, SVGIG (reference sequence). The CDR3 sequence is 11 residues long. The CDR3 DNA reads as TGTGCACGGGAGCACGGAGAAAAACTGTTTTTT. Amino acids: CAREHGEKLFF.

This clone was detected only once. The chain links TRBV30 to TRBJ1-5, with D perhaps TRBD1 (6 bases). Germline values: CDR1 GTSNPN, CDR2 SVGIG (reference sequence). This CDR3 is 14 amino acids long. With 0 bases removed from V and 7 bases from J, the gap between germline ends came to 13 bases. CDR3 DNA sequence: TGTGCCTGGAGTGTTGTAGGGGGTAACCAGCCCCAGCATTTT. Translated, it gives CAWSVVGGNQPQHF.

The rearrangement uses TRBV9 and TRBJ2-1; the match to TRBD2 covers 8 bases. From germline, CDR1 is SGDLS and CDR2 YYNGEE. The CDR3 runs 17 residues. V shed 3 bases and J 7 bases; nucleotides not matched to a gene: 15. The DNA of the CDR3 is TGTGCCAGCAGCGGCTCCTTTTTCGGGGGGGCGTCGAATGAGCAGTTCTTC. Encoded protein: CASSGSFFGGASNEQFF.

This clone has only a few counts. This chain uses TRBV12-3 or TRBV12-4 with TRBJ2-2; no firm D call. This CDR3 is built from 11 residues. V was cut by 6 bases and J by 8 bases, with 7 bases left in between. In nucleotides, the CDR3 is TGTGCCAGCAGCCGGAGAGGGGAGCTGTTTTTT. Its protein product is CASSRRGELFF.

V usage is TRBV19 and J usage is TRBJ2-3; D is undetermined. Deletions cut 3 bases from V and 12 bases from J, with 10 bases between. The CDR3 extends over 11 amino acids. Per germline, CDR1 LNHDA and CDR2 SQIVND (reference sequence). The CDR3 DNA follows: TGTGCCAGTAGTATGGGCAAACACCAGTATTTT. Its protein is CASSMGKHQYF.

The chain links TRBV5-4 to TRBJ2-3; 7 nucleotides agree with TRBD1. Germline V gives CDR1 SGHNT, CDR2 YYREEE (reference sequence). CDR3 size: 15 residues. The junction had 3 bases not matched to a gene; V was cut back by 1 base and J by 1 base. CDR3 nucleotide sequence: TGTGCCAGCAGCTTGAGGGACAGACGCACAGATACGCAGTATTTT. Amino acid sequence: CASSLRDRRTDTQYF.